What follows are 3 T cell receptor beta chains derived from one specimen sequenced in a study of blood T cell repertoires in COVID-19. This table comes from immunoSEQ multiplex PCR, and its TCRdb copy is limited to in-frame clones, with some not included. In the table there are approximately 240,000 clones, around 83% of which are singletons. Input material: PBMCs or T cells enriched from blood (not recorded which). The receptors stem from a woman in her thirties or forties with acute COVID-19.

The genes are TRBV6-1 and TRBJ2-4; maybe TRBD1 (6 bases). Germline values: CDR1 MNHNS, CDR2 SASEGT. The CDR3 spans 16 residues. V lost 1 base, J lost 3 bases, and 13 bases lay in between. The CDR3 DNA is TGTGCCAGCAGTGAAGTTAGGGGGAAAGTCAAAAACATTCAGTACTTC. It encodes CASSEVRGKVKNIQYF.

This clone was recorded only once. The chain carries TRBV18 and TRBJ1-1; 9 positions match TRBD1. Losses at the gene ends were 1 base for V and 5 bases for J; bases not matched to a gene: 2. Germline V gene lookup returns CDR1 KGHSH and CDR2 LQKENI. The CDR3 sequence is 14 residues long. The DNA for the CDR3 is TGTGCCAGCTCACCACGACAGGGGGGGACTGAAGCTTTCTTT. Residues: CASSPRQGGTEAFF.

The chain joins TRBV19 to TRBJ2-7, with D possibly being TRBD2 (5 bases). CDR1 is LNHDA, CDR2 SQIVND, per germline (reference sequence). V lost 5 bases to trimming and J lost 2 bases, with 10 bases between them. The CDR3 runs 13 residues. The CDR3 spells CASSPEATYEQYF. CDR3 DNA sequence: TGTGCCAGTAGTCCGGAGGCCACCTACGAGCAGTACTTC.